These 2 T cell receptor beta chains were all obtained from the same sample, sequenced in a study of blood T cells in healthy people across ages. Primed by a sample-barcoded 5' primer and a J-beta primer mix, a second PCR proceeded for about 6 to 11 cycles. TCRdb analysed the 5' RACE reads with MiXCR anew, one entry per CDR3 protein. Among around 600,000 distinct CDR3 sequences, roughly 48% were seen once, and the ten largest hold just under 25%. Sequenced sample: blood. The source is a man older than 75 in good health.

V is TRBV9 and J is TRBJ1-2, with 9 bases identical to TRBD1. The CDR3 totals 15 residues. V lost 0 bases and J lost 8; bases outside the gene matches: 8. Germline CDR1 reads SGDLS; CDR2 reads YYNGEE. The CDR3 DNA follows: TGTGCCAGCAGCGTAGAAGGGACAGGGAATACGGGCTACACCTTC. It specifies CASSVEGTGNTGYTF. The variable domain in full, with the rest retrieved from reference TRBV9 and TRBJ1-2, is DSGVTQTPKHLITATGQRVTLRCSPRSGDLSVYWYQQSLDQGLQFLIQYYNGEERAKGNILERFSAQQFPDLHSELNLSSLELGDSALYFCASSVEGTGNTGYTFGSGTRLTVV.

CDR3 loop: CASSKEGAGSYEQYF. The CDR3 DNA is TGTGCCAGCAGTAAAGAGGGGGCCGGGAGCTACGAGCAGTACTTC. The genes are TRBV6-2 or TRBV6-3 and TRBJ2-7, with a weak D call TRBD1 (7 bases). V lost 5 bases to trimming and J lost 3 bases, with 17 bases between them. CDR3 size: 15 residues. CDR1 and CDR2 from the germline V gene are MNHEY and SVGEGT.